This T cell receptor beta chain was retrieved from a study of blood T cell repertoires in COVID-19. Study-level background: Sources were T cells, B-cell-depleted T cells, or PBMCs; the material itself was cDNA or gDNA.

Between the trimmed V and J ends, which lost 0 bases and 8 bases, there was a span of 14 bases. The CDR3 extends over 15 amino acids. Germline V gene data show CDR1 as ENHRY and CDR2 as SYGVKD. This clone was seen more than once but under ten times. Per the study methods: The authors estimated nucleated cell counts from reference gene primer amplification. The data were produced by immunoSEQ multiplex PCR, yet TCRdb's version contains in-frame clones alone and is incomplete. The V and J calls and clone size were taken over from that table, and D and trimming were inferred from the DNA. The data contain about 230,000 clones, approximately 87% of them singletons.

Input material: peripheral blood. The chain uses TRBV10-3 and TRBJ1-5; D is undetermined. The clonotype comes from a woman in her 70s with active or convalescent COVID-19. The CDR3 spells CAISESPGSEKPQHF. DNA for the CDR3: TGTGCCATCAGTGAGTCCCCAGGTTCTGAAAAGCCCCAGCATTTT.